These 5 T cell receptor beta chains were all obtained from the same sample, sequenced in a study of blood T cell repertoires in COVID-19. Assay: immunoSEQ multiplex PCR; the TCRdb copy retains only in-frame clones and omits some. The sample holds around 280,000 clones, 90% seen once. Source material: PBMCs or T cells enriched from blood (not recorded which). These receptors were taken from a woman aged 18-29 years with acute COVID-19.

The V and J genes are TRBV2 and TRBJ1-5; 7 bases agree with TRBD1. The CDR3 extends over 17 amino acids. V was pared by 2 bases and J by 0 bases, with 7 bases of the junction left unmatched. The germline V gene encodes CDR1 SNHLY and CDR2 FYNNEI. The CDR3 DNA sequence: TGTGCCAGCAGTGAAATCCCAGGGGGGAATAGCAATCAGCCCCAGCATTTT. It translates to CASSEIPGGNSNQPQHF. Complete variable domain (other parts from reference TRBV2 and TRBJ1-5): EPEVTQTPSHQVTQMGQEVILRCVPISNHLYFYWYRQILGQKVEFLVSFYNNEISEKSEIFDDQFSVERPDGSNFTLKIRSTKLEDSAMYFCASSEIPGGNSNQPQHFGDGTRLSIL.

The chain uses TRBV18 and TRBJ1-1; 9 bases are a match to TRBD1. Germline V gives CDR1 KGHSH, CDR2 LQKENI. The CDR3 sequence is 16 residues long. After removal of 2 bases from V and 0 bases from J, the junction contained 4 bases not matched to a gene. Here the CDR3 reads CASSPGTGSMNTEAFF. The CDR3 DNA is TGTGCCAGCTCACCAGGGACAGGGAGTATGAACACTGAAGCTTTCTTT.

The V and J genes are TRBV15 and TRBJ1-6; D is perhaps TRBD1 (5 bases). Germline V CDR1 and CDR2: LNHNV, YYDKDF (reference sequence). The CDR3 runs 17 residues. V lost 5 bases and J lost 3, with 17 bases in between. CDR3 coding DNA: TGTGCCACCAGCCTTTCATTAGACAGCCACTATAATTCACCCCTCCACTTT. This sequence encodes CATSLSLDSHYNSPLHF.

The chain uses TRBV29-1 and TRBJ1-3, with 7 bases fitting TRBD1. The germline CDR1 and CDR2 sequences are SQVTM and ANQGSEA. There are 14 residues in the CDR3. Unmatched junction bases numbered 8, after V lost 5 bases and J lost 4 bases. The CDR3 sequence is CSVREQGKGNTIYF. The CDR3 DNA reads TGCAGCGTTAGGGAACAGGGGAAGGGAAACACCATATATTTT.

The chain uses TRBV15 and TRBJ1-2; 8 bases are a match to TRBD1. The V segment lost 0 bases and the J segment 4 bases; nucleotides outside the gene matches: 4. CDR3 length: 15 residues. The germline V gene encodes CDR1 LNHNV and CDR2 YYDKDF (reference sequence). The CDR3 here is CATSRDRTGRYGYTF. The CDR3 DNA follows: TGTGCCACCAGCAGAGATCGGACAGGGCGCTATGGCTACACCTTC.